A selection of T cell receptor beta chains follows, all from one sample in a study. TCRdb recomputed calls from the 5' RACE reads with MiXCR, one row per CDR3 protein. The sample lists about 41,000 distinct CDR3 sequences; around 30% were seen once. Sequences were obtained from memory CD4+ T cells sorted from a lymph node. The receptors shown here come from a female donor with breast cancer. CDR3s include the opening cysteine and the closing phenylalanine or tryptophan. Fields, in order: CDR3 length, D gene, V gene, clone size, J gene, CDR3 DNA, CDR3 protein. The D gene is left open where the match is weak. Part of the rows lack a size; the others show once, few, many or a class for expanded clones.

12,.,TRBV24-1,few,TRBJ2-3,TGTGCCACCTCCAGGGGCACAGATACGCAGTGTTTT,CATSRGTDTQCF
12,TRBD1,TRBV2,.,TRBJ2-5,TGTGCCAGCAGTTCCGGGACAGTCTTCCAGTACTTC,CASSSGTVFQYF
16,TRBD1,TRBV12-3/TRBV12-4,medium-sized,TRBJ2-4,TGTGCCAGCACCCCGGGACAGGGGGTAGCCAAAAACATTCAGTACTTC,CASTPGQGVAKNIQYF
12,TRBD2,TRBV24-1,.,TRBJ2-1,TGTGCCACCAGTGAAGGGACTAGCGAGCAGTTCTTC,CATSEGTSEQFF
12,.,TRBV27,many,TRBJ2-3,TGTGCCACCAGGGGTTTAGCGGATACGCAGTATTTT,CATRGLADTQYF
13,.,TRBV12-3/TRBV12-4,.,TRBJ2-7,TGTGCCAGCAGTTTGGCAGGGTTTGGGGAGCAGTACTTC,CASSLAGFGEQYF
12,TRBD2,TRBV4-1,.,TRBJ2-1,TGCGCCAGCAGCCGCCTACTGGGACTACAGATCTTC,CASSRLLGLQIF
15,.,TRBV7-2,.,TRBJ1-2,TGTGCCAGCAGCTTAGTAGCGGCCGCTAACTATGGCTACACCTTC,CASSLVAAANYGYTF
15,.,TRBV4-1,.,TRBJ1-5,TGCGCCAGCAGCCAAAGGTTACAGTCTTTGCAGCCCCAGCATTTT,CASSQRLQSLQPQHF
13,TRBD1,TRBV15,.,TRBJ1-5,TGTGCCACCAGCAGGGCAGGGGGCCCCCCCCAGCATTTT,CATSRAGGPPQHF
13,.,TRBV20-1,few,TRBJ2-1,TGCAGTGCTATGGGACCAACCAGCAATGAGCAGTTCTTC,CSAMGPTSNEQFF
15,.,TRBV7-9,few,TRBJ2-2,TGTGCCAGCAGCCCCCCGAAGAGCTCCTCCGGGGAGCTGTTTTTT,CASSPPKSSSGELFF
14,TRBD2,TRBV2,.,TRBJ2-5,TGTGCCAGCAGTGTAGGACGGGGGGGAGAGACCCAGTACTTC,CASSVGRGGETQYF
17,TRBD1,TRBV7-2,.,TRBJ2-1,TGTGCCAGCAGTCACGCCGGCCCTGGGCAGGGGGTCAATGAGCAGTTCTTC,CASSHAGPGQGVNEQFF